Shown below are 28 T cell receptor beta chains from a single sample sequenced in a study of blood T cell repertoires in COVID-19. TCRdb's copy holds only in-frame clones and misses some; the assay was immunoSEQ multiplex PCR. The sample shows 45,000 to 65,000 clones, 91% of them seen only once. Input material: peripheral blood. The receptors were gathered from a human donor in a cohort sampled during active COVID-19.

This chain uses TRBV7-2 with TRBJ1-1; D unresolved. The CDR3 has 14 amino acids. The ends were cut back, 3 bases at V and 3 bases at J, with 11 bases in the middle. CDR1 is SGHTA and CDR2 is FQGNSA in the germline V gene. CDR3 DNA sequence: TGTGCCAGCAGCTTCAAGGAGATCCACACTGAAGCTTTCTTT. This sequence encodes CASSFKEIHTEAFF.

The rearrangement uses TRBV19 and TRBJ2-7, with 10 bases matching TRBD1. The CDR3 length is 15 residues. Trimming at V came to 5 bases and at J to 3 bases, leaving 7 bases not matched to a gene. The V gene's germline CDR1 is LNHDA and CDR2 SQIVND (reference sequence). The DNA for the CDR3 is TGTGCCAGTAGTCCCGCGACAGGGGGCGACTACGAGCAGTACTTC. Its translation: CASSPATGGDYEQYF.

The CDR3 loop is CASSLISLAGSTDTQYF. CDR3 sequence (DNA): TGTGCCAGCAGCTTAATCTCACTAGCGGGGAGCACAGATACGCAGTATTTT. The chain recombines TRBV7-2 with TRBJ2-3, with TRBD2 matching 10 bases. Looked up from germline, CDR1 is SGHTA and CDR2 is FQGNSA. CDR3 length: 17 amino acids. V was clipped by 2 bases and J by 0 bases; unmatched bases: 5. The full variable domain, in which reference TRBV7-2 and TRBJ2-3 provide the parts outside the CDR3, is GAGVSQSPSNKVTEKGKDVELRCDPISGHTALYWYRQSLGQGLEFLIYFQGNSAPDKSGLPSDRFSAERTGGSVSTLTIQRTQQEDSAVYLCASSLISLAGSTDTQYFGPGTRLTVL.

V usage is TRBV11-2 and J usage is TRBJ2-7; 10 nucleotides align to TRBD2. The CDR3 loop spans 16 amino acids. Germline V gene data show CDR1 as SGHAT and CDR2 as FQNNGV. V shed 4 bases and J 2 bases; nucleotides not matched to a gene: 8. CDR3 protein: CASSSQAGGPTYEQYF. CDR3 DNA: TGTGCCAGCAGCTCTCAAGCGGGGGGGCCGACCTACGAGCAGTACTTC. The whole variable domain, filled in from reference TRBV11-2 and TRBJ2-7, reads EAGVAQSPRYKIIEKRQSVAFWCNPISGHATLYWYQQILGQGPKLLIQFQNNGVVDDSQLPKDRFSAERLKGVDSTLKIQPAKLEDSAVYLCASSSQAGGPTYEQYFGPGTRLTVT.

This chain links TRBV3-1 (or the pseudogene TRBV3-2) with TRBJ2-2; 7 nucleotides line up with TRBD2. J gave up 3 bases and V 1 base, and 5 bases lay outside the gene matches. The germline CDR1 and CDR2 sequences are LGHDT and YNNKEL (reference sequence). This CDR3 region has 16 residues. The DNA of the CDR3 is TGTGCCAGCAGCCAAGCAGGTAGCGGGTACACCGGGGAGCTGTTTTTT. Translated, it gives CASSQAGSGYTGELFF.

This clone was seen once. The J gene is TRBJ1-1, the V gene TRBV9; 10 bases map to TRBD1. The CDR3 spans 15 residues. V gave up 3 bases and J gave up 0 bases; unmatched junction bases: 2. Germline lookup yields CDR1 SGDLS and CDR2 YYNGEE. CDR3 nucleotides: TGTGCCAGCAGCGGGGACAGGGGAATGAACACTGAAGCTTTCTTT. This encodes CASSGDRGMNTEAFF. The full variable domain, in which reference TRBV9 and TRBJ1-1 provide the parts outside the CDR3, is DSGVTQTPKHLITATGQRVTLRCSPRSGDLSVYWYQQSLDQGLQFLIQYYNGEERAKGNILERFSAQQFPDLHSELNLSSLELGDSALYFCASSGDRGMNTEAFFGQGTRLTVV.

DNA for the CDR3: TGTGCCAGCAGCCAACATGGACAAAGTAGTGGCTACACCTTC. The encoded protein is CASSQHGQSSGYTF. The V call is TRBV3-1 (or the pseudogene TRBV3-2), the J call TRBJ1-2, with a possible D match to TRBD1 (5 bases). This CDR3 has 14 residues. V lost 2 bases to trimming and J lost 7 bases, with 14 bases between them. Germline V gene data show CDR1 as LGHDT and CDR2 as YNNKEL (reference sequence).

The chain combines TRBV11-2 with TRBJ2-7, with D perhaps matching TRBD1 (6 bases). Trimming shortened V by 4 bases and J by 4 bases, and 8 bases separated the two germline ends. The CDR3 runs 12 residues. Germline V gene sequence: CDR1 SGHAT, CDR2 FQNNGV. The CDR3 loop is CASSSRGYEQYF. CDR3 nucleotides: TGTGCCAGCAGCTCCAGGGGTTACGAGCAGTACTTC.

The chain carries TRBV3-1 (or the pseudogene TRBV3-2) and TRBJ2-7; 14 bases fit TRBD2. The CDR3 spans 18 residues. Germline V gene lookup returns CDR1 LGHDT and CDR2 YNNKEL (reference sequence). V dropped 3 bases and J dropped 3; count of bases not matched to a gene: 10. CDR3 loop: CASSHGLAGGRRIYEQYF. In nucleotides, the CDR3 is TGTGCCAGCAGCCATGGACTAGCGGGAGGTAGAAGGATCTACGAGCAGTACTTC.

As concerns this clone: An end of the junction does not agree with germline; a read error may underlie this. This chain joins TRBV5-5 and TRBJ2-5, with 15 nucleotides matching TRBD2. The CDR3 totals 17 residues. Germline V gene lookup returns CDR1 SGHKS and CDR2 YYEKEE (reference sequence). The CDR3 coding sequence is TGTGCCAGCAGGATGGGACTAGCGGGAGGAGGGGGGGAGACCCAGCACTTC. Residues: CASRMGLAGGGGETQHF.

The chain is built from TRBV4-3 and TRBJ2-3, with D perhaps matching TRBD1 (6 bases). Germline-derived CDR1 and CDR2 are LGHNA and YSLEER. The CDR3 loop spans 17 amino acids. Deletions cut 0 bases from V and 4 bases from J, with 17 bases between. CDR3 DNA: TGCGCCAGCAGCCAAGAGCTTATACAGGGTGGCCCAGATACGCAGTATTTT. Protein sequence: CASSQELIQGGPDTQYF.

The chain carries TRBV5-4 and TRBJ1-6; TRBD1 matches 7 bases. The length of the CDR3 is 14 residues. The V gene's germline CDR1 is SGHNT and CDR2 YYREEE (reference sequence). V lost 4 bases and J lost 9; bases outside the gene matches: 7. The CDR3 region has the DNA TGTGCCAGCAGCGGGGACAGTTTTCTTTCACCCCTCCACTTT. Translating it yields CASSGDSFLSPLHF.

The V and J genes are TRBV2 and TRBJ1-6, with D maybe TRBD1 (5 bases). CDR3 length: 14 residues. The germline CDR1 and CDR2 sequences are SNHLY and FYNNEI. Trimming cost V 6 bases and J 10 bases, with 16 bases left between them. CDR3 bases: TGTGCCAGCAGCCTCGGGGGGATCGGCTCACCCCTCCACTTT. This sequence encodes CASSLGGIGSPLHF. Based on the CDR3 plus reference TRBV2 and TRBJ1-6, the full variable domain is EPEVTQTPSHQVTQMGQEVILRCVPISNHLYFYWYRQILGQKVEFLVSFYNNEISEKSEIFDDQFSVERPDGSNFTLKIRSTKLEDSAMYFCASSLGGIGSPLHFGNGTRLTVT.

The rearrangement joins TRBV9 to TRBJ2-1; 7 bases fit TRBD2. The germline V gene encodes CDR1 SGDLS and CDR2 YYNGEE. The J segment lost 10 bases and the V segment lost 4 bases, leaving 8 bases of the junction unmatched. This CDR3 contains 13 residues. The CDR3 region is CASSWEGGAEQFF. DNA for the CDR3: TGTGCCAGCAGCTGGGAGGGAGGGGCAGAGCAGTTCTTC.

The chain is built from TRBV7-2 and TRBJ2-2, with TRBD2 as a possible D gene (6 bases). The V gene's germline CDR1 is SGHTA and CDR2 FQGNSA. The CDR3 totals 15 residues. Deletions cut 0 bases from V and 5 bases from J, with 10 bases between. CDR3 region: CASSLAAGRTGELFF. In DNA form, the CDR3 reads TGTGCCAGCAGCTTAGCGGCGGGGAGAACCGGGGAGCTGTTTTTT.

J is TRBJ2-7 and V is TRBV28; 14 positions agree with TRBD2. J lost 3 bases, V lost 2 bases, and 3 bases had no gene match. The CDR3 is 16 amino acids. Germline CDR1 MDHEN, CDR2 SYDVKM. In nucleotides, the CDR3 is TGTGCCAGCAGTTTAGGGGGGACTAGCGGGGGCTACGAGCAGTACTTC. Translated, it gives CASSLGGTSGGYEQYF.

The chain links TRBV5-1 to TRBJ2-7; a possible D gene is TRBD2 (6 bases). The length of the CDR3 is 14 residues. With 0 bases removed from V and 3 bases from J, the gap between germline ends came to 10 bases. Germline V gene lookup returns CDR1 SGHRS and CDR2 YFSETQ. The CDR3 here is CASSLEGSGYEQYF. Written as DNA, the CDR3 is TGCGCCAGCAGCTTGGAAGGTAGCGGCTACGAGCAGTACTTC.

The table lists this clone with many counts. This chain uses TRBV19 with TRBJ2-3; D perhaps matches TRBD2 (5 bases). Trimming removed 9 bases at V and 0 bases at J, with 13 bases between. The V gene's germline CDR1 is LNHDA and CDR2 SQIVND (reference sequence). CDR3 length: 14 residues. CDR3 coding DNA: TGTGCCAGGACTACGAATACTAGCACAGATACGCAGTATTTT. Protein: CARTTNTSTDTQYF.

V gene TRBV9 combines with J gene TRBJ1-1; D uncertain. CDR3 length: 15 amino acids. V lost 0 bases, J lost 0 bases, and 9 bases lay in between. Germline CDR1 SGDLS, CDR2 YYNGEE. The CDR3 DNA reads TGTGCCAGCAGCGTAGCTACCGAAATGAACACTGAAGCTTTCTTT. Translated: CASSVATEMNTEAFF.

The J gene is TRBJ1-6, the V gene TRBV28; no clear D gene. The CDR3 runs to 13 residues. Trimming cost V 7 bases and J 4 bases, with 8 bases left between them. CDR1 MDHEN and CDR2 SYDVKM come from the germline V gene. The CDR3 region is CASISGYNSPLHF. DNA of the CDR3: TGTGCCAGCATTTCCGGGTATAATTCACCCCTCCACTTT.

The rearrangement links TRBV7-3 to TRBJ1-1; D gene unclear. The germline V gene encodes CDR1 SGHTA and CDR2 FQGTGA. Between the trimmed V and J ends, which lost 2 bases and 0 bases, there was a span of 4 bases. The CDR3 has 13 residues. The CDR3 region is CASSLQVNTEAFF. CDR3 bases: TGTGCCAGCAGCTTACAGGTGAACACTGAAGCTTTCTTT.

This chain connects TRBV30 to TRBJ1-5, with a weak D call TRBD1 (6 bases). CDR1 is GTSNPN and CDR2 is SVGIG in the germline V gene (reference sequence). The CDR3 loop spans 15 amino acids. V was cut by 1 base and J by 2 bases, with 12 bases left in between. The CDR3 here is CAWSGGLSGNQPQHF. The CDR3 DNA reads as TGTGCCTGGAGTGGGGGGCTTAGTGGCAATCAGCCCCAGCATTTT.

A single count supports this clone. The rearrangement uses TRBV5-1 and TRBJ2-5, with D perhaps TRBD2 (5 bases). The CDR3 has 14 amino acids. Deletions cut 2 bases from V and 5 bases from J, with 13 bases between. CDR1 SGHRS and CDR2 YFSETQ come from the germline V gene. The CDR3 bases are TGCGCCAGCAGCTTCGCCCAGACGGGGGAGACCCAGTACTTC. The encoded protein is CASSFAQTGETQYF.

This chain uses TRBV4-3 with TRBJ2-3; 16 nucleotides align to TRBD2. The CDR3 is 17 residues long. V trimming: 3 bases; J trimming: 1 base; junction bases outside the gene matches: 1. CDR1 is LGHNA, CDR2 YSLEER, per germline. The CDR3 loop is CASSHGTSGGGTDTQYF. The CDR3 DNA sequence: TGCGCCAGCAGCCACGGGACTAGCGGGGGGGGCACAGATACGCAGTATTTT.

This sequence joins TRBV6-6 and TRBJ1-1; a possible D gene is TRBD1 (5 bases). The CDR3 runs 14 residues. Germline CDR1 and CDR2: MNHNY and SVGAGI (reference sequence). The V and J ends lost 0 bases and 4 bases respectively, with 9 bases between them. This CDR3 reads CASSYSQGGTEAFF. The DNA for the CDR3 is TGTGCCAGCAGTTACTCGCAGGGCGGCACTGAAGCTTTCTTT.

This chain joins TRBV7-9 and TRBJ2-2; 7 bases align to TRBD1. CDR1 is SEHNR and CDR2 is FQNEAQ in the germline V gene (reference sequence). The CDR3 loop spans 15 amino acids. Trimming removed 2 bases from V and 6 bases from J; junction bases left unmatched: 6. In nucleotides, the CDR3 is TGTGCCAGCAGCTTAAGGGACAGCCGCCCCGGGGAGCTGTTTTTT. It translates to CASSLRDSRPGELFF.

This chain links TRBV5-1 with TRBJ1-3; tentatively, D is TRBD1 (5 bases). This CDR3 is 14 amino acids long. Between the trimmed V and J ends, which lost 4 bases and 8 bases, there was a span of 16 bases. Per the germline V gene, CDR1 is SGHRS and CDR2 is YFSETQ. The CDR3 DNA reads as TGCGCCAGCAGCCGCGACCTTGCGGGGGACACCATATATTTT. This gives the protein CASSRDLAGDTIYF.

This chain joins TRBV7-8 and TRBJ2-7, with D perhaps matching TRBD1 (6 bases). The CDR3 spans 14 residues. Germline CDR1 reads SGHVS; CDR2 reads FQNEAQ. V was cut by 1 base and J by 5 bases, with 12 bases left in between. In DNA form, the CDR3 reads TGTGCCAGCAGCTTAGTTTTGGGGGCAAACGAGCAGTACTTC. Translation: CASSLVLGANEQYF.